A single sample is the source of the 32 T cell receptor beta chains below, sequenced in a study of blood T cell repertoires in COVID-19. This table comes from immunoSEQ multiplex PCR, and its TCRdb copy is limited to in-frame clones, with some not included. The table has fewer than 150,000 clones, 87% seen once. Sequenced input: peripheral blood. The source is a woman in her thirties or forties with acute or convalescent COVID-19.

This clone was seen once. The chain recombines TRBV6-6 with TRBJ2-2, with D maybe TRBD2 (7 bases). V was trimmed by 5 bases and J by 0 bases, leaving 16 bases between them. CDR1 and CDR2 from the germline V gene are MNHNY and SVGAGI (reference sequence). This CDR3 is 17 amino acids long. CDR3 coding DNA: TGTGCCAGCAGTCCCGGGGAGGGGGGCGCGAACACCGGGGAGCTGTTTTTT. Its translation is CASSPGEGGANTGELFF.

This chain connects TRBV28 to TRBJ2-7; unclear D gene. In germline, CDR1 is MDHEN, CDR2 SYDVKM. There are 13 residues in the CDR3. Trimming cost V 4 bases and J 1 base, with 8 bases left between them. The CDR3 nucleotides are TGTGCCAGCAGTTCAGACTTTTCCTACGAGCAGTACTTC. This sequence encodes CASSSDFSYEQYF.

V and J are TRBV12-5 and TRBJ2-1; TRBD2 matches at 10 bases. J gave up 7 bases and V 3 bases, and 9 bases lay outside the gene matches. The germline V gene has CDR1 LGHNT and CDR2 FRNRAP. The CDR3 runs to 16 residues. CDR3 amino acids: CASGFGLAGEVNEQFF. The CDR3 DNA is TGTGCTAGTGGTTTCGGTCTAGCGGGAGAGGTGAATGAGCAGTTCTTC.

The V and J genes are TRBV6-5 and TRBJ1-6; 7 bases agree with TRBD1. Germline lookup yields CDR1 MNHEY and CDR2 SVGAGI. The CDR3 is 15 residues long. With 2 bases clipped from V and 10 bases from J, the junction kept 8 bases outside the gene matches. Written as DNA, the CDR3 is TGTGCCAGCAGTTACGACAGGGAAAGATGGTCACCCCTCCACTTT. Translating gives CASSYDRERWSPLHF.

The chain links TRBV6-2 or TRBV6-3 to TRBJ2-4; the match to TRBD1 covers 7 bases. CDR1 MNHEY and CDR2 SVGEGT come from the germline V gene. The CDR3 loop spans 16 amino acids. The V gene end was trimmed by 5 bases and the J gene end by 1 base; junction bases not matched to a gene: 8. CDR3 nucleotide sequence: TGTGCCAGCAGTCGGGACAGTTGGTGGGCCAAAAACATTCAGTACTTC. Amino acids: CASSRDSWWAKNIQYF.

This sequence joins TRBV7-9 and TRBJ2-7; 10 bases match TRBD1. The CDR3 totals 14 residues. Germline CDR1 and CDR2: SEHNR and FQNEAQ (reference sequence). J lost 6 bases, V lost 7 bases, and 9 bases had no gene match. The CDR3 DNA reads TGTGCCAGCACTCGTTCCGGGACAGGGGCCGAGCAGTACTTC. Translation: CASTRSGTGAEQYF. The full variable domain, in which reference TRBV7-9 and TRBJ2-7 provide the parts outside the CDR3, is DTGVSQNPRHKITKRGQNVTFRCDPISEHNRLYWYRQTLGQGPEFLTYFQNEAQLEKSRLLSDRFSAERPKGSFSTLEIQRTEQGDSAMYLCASTRSGTGAEQYFGPGTRLTVT.

The chain joins TRBV7-3 to TRBJ2-3; TRBD1 agrees at 9 bases. This CDR3 contains 15 residues. Germline V gene lookup returns CDR1 SGHTA and CDR2 FQGTGA. J lost 8 bases, V lost 6 bases, and 12 bases had no gene match. CDR3 sequence reads: CASRSGTGKTGTQYF. The DNA of the CDR3 is TGTGCCAGCAGGTCGGGGACAGGGAAGACTGGTACGCAGTATTTT.

The chain has TRBV28 and TRBJ1-1; maybe TRBD1 (6 bases). The CDR3 has 13 residues. The V gene lost 7 bases and the J gene lost 2 bases, with 11 bases spanning the gap. The germline gives CDR1 MDHEN, CDR2 SYDVKM. Here the CDR3 DNA reads TGTGCCAGCACCCTAGGGGGAAACACTGAAGCTTTCTTT. Amino acids: CASTLGGNTEAFF. Complete variable domain (other parts from reference TRBV28 and TRBJ1-1): DVKVTQSSRYLVKRTGEKVFLECVQDMDHENMFWYRQDPGLGLRLIYFSYDVKMKEKGDIPEGYSVSREKKERFSLILESASTNQTSMYLCASTLGGNTEAFFGQGTRLTVV.

The chain employs TRBV7-3 and TRBJ1-6; D unresolved. The CDR3 runs to 15 residues. Germline lookup yields CDR1 SGHTA and CDR2 FQGTGA. Trimming shortened V by 1 base and J by 4 bases, and 8 bases separated the two germline ends. Written as DNA, the CDR3 is TGTGCCAGCAGCTTAATAAACGGTTATAATTCACCCCTCCACTTT. Encoded protein: CASSLINGYNSPLHF.

The V call is TRBV5-1, the J call TRBJ1-6, with a tentative D call TRBD1 (6 bases). The germline V and J ends were trimmed by 0 bases and 4 bases, with 11 bases remaining between them. This CDR3 is built from 16 residues. Germline-derived CDR1 and CDR2 are SGHRS and YFSETQ. CDR3 sequence: CASSLVGQRYNSPLHF. The CDR3 region has the DNA TGCGCCAGCAGCTTGGTAGGACAGAGGTATAATTCACCCCTCCACTTT.

The chain is built from TRBV6-4 and TRBJ2-3, with 11 positions matching TRBD2. Per germline, CDR1 MRHNA and CDR2 SNTAGT. The CDR3 contains 14 residues. Trimming took 7 bases from V and 4 from J; bases not matched to a gene: 4. Here the CDR3 DNA reads TGTGCCAGCAAGCCGGGACTAGCGGCAGATACGCAGTATTTT. Protein: CASKPGLAADTQYF.

This chain links TRBV28 with TRBJ2-7; tentatively, D is TRBD1 (6 bases). The V gene's germline CDR1 is MDHEN and CDR2 SYDVKM. V lost 4 bases, J lost 8 bases, and 12 bases lay in between. This CDR3 has 12 amino acids. The CDR3 DNA follows: TGTGCCAGCAGTTCGACAGGATACAAGCAGTACTTC. This translates into CASSSTGYKQYF.

This clone occurred a few times. The chain joins TRBV10-3 to TRBJ1-2; 9 nucleotides line up with TRBD1. J was trimmed by 1 base and V by 8 bases; bases with no gene match: 5. Germline V lookup: CDR1 ENHRY, CDR2 SYGVKD. The CDR3 runs 14 residues. CDR3 sequence reads: CAIFGDRDNYGYTF. The CDR3 coding sequence is TGTGCCATCTTCGGGGACAGGGATAACTATGGCTACACCTTC.

This clone was seen just once. V gene TRBV14 combines with J gene TRBJ2-3; 10 nucleotides match TRBD2. The V and J ends lost 0 bases and 3 bases, in that order; junction bases with no gene match: 3. From germline, CDR1 is SGHDN and CDR2 FVKESK. CDR3 length: 16 amino acids. CDR3 protein: CASSQELAGRTDTQYF. Here the CDR3 DNA reads TGTGCCAGCAGCCAAGAACTAGCGGGAAGGACAGATACGCAGTATTTT. The variable domain in full, completed from reference TRBV14 and TRBJ2-3, reads EAGVTQFPSHSVIEKGQTVTLRCDPISGHDNLYWYRRVMGKEIKFLLHFVKESKQDESGMPNNRFLAERTGGTYSTLKVQPAELEDSGVYFCASSQELAGRTDTQYFGPGTRLTVL.

The V and J genes are TRBV4-3 and TRBJ2-1; TRBD1 matches at 7 bases. The CDR3 consists of 20 residues. Germline V CDR1 and CDR2: LGHNA, YSLEER. J gave up 3 bases and V 0 bases, and 17 bases lay outside the gene matches. This chain's CDR3 is CASSQDTTSSTGSDYNEQFF. The CDR3 DNA is TGCGCCAGCAGCCAAGATACAACCAGCTCGACAGGGTCAGACTACAATGAGCAGTTCTTC.

The chain recombines TRBV29-1 with TRBJ1-1, with D possibly TRBD1 on 5 matching bases. V dropped 6 bases and J dropped 4 bases, with 12 bases sitting between them. The CDR3 covers 12 residues. Germline lookup yields CDR1 SQVTM and CDR2 ANQGSEA. CDR3 DNA: TGCAGCGTCCTCCAGGGAGGCACTGAAGCTTTCTTT. It translates to CSVLQGGTEAFF.

This chain links TRBV7-9 with TRBJ2-3, with D perhaps matching TRBD1 (6 bases). Germline V lookup: CDR1 SEHNR, CDR2 FQNEAQ (reference sequence). The length of the CDR3 is 14 residues. Trimming left V 5 bases short and J 3 bases short, with 12 bases between. The DNA for the CDR3 is TGTGCCAGCAGCCGACACCAGGGGACAGATACGCAGTATTTT. Its translation is CASSRHQGTDTQYF.

The chain links TRBV28 to TRBJ2-7, with 8 nucleotides matching TRBD1. The CDR3 is 15 amino acids. The germline V gene encodes CDR1 MDHEN and CDR2 SYDVKM. Unmatched junction bases numbered 10, after V lost 5 bases and J lost 4 bases. CDR3 loop: CASSVTGGRKYEQYF. The CDR3 DNA reads TGTGCCAGCAGTGTTACAGGGGGACGGAAATACGAGCAGTACTTC.

The chain uses TRBV7-2 and TRBJ2-5; 7 bases agree with TRBD1. CDR1 and CDR2 (germline): SGHTA, FQGNSA. This CDR3 is 14 amino acids long. The V segment lost 5 bases and the J segment 1 base; nucleotides outside the gene matches: 4. As DNA, the CDR3 is TGTGCCAGCAGCCTAGGGGGCTTCCAAGAGACCCAGTACTTC. It yields the protein CASSLGGFQETQYF.

The V and J genes are TRBV11-2 and TRBJ2-5; the match to TRBD1 covers 7 bases. From germline, CDR1 is SGHAT and CDR2 FQNNGV. The length of the CDR3 is 12 residues. V dropped 4 bases and J dropped 5; count of bases not matched to a gene: 1. CDR3 loop: CASSWGQETQYF. CDR3 sequence (DNA): TGTGCCAGCAGCTGGGGACAGGAGACCCAGTACTTC.

The rearrangement uses TRBV5-1 and TRBJ2-7; tentative D call: TRBD1 (5 bases). Trimming stripped 0 bases from V and 3 bases from J, with 10 bases between. Looked up from germline, CDR1 is SGHRS and CDR2 is YFSETQ. The length of the CDR3 is 14 residues. CDR3 sequence reads: CASSLDGAIYEQYF. CDR3 bases: TGCGCCAGCAGCTTGGATGGGGCGATCTACGAGCAGTACTTC.

The chain carries TRBV5-4 and TRBJ2-7; D possibly corresponds to TRBD2 (6 bases). This CDR3 region has 16 residues. Germline assignment: CDR1 SGHNT and CDR2 YYREEE (reference sequence). V shed 4 bases and J shed 0 bases, with 17 bases lying between them. The DNA for the CDR3 is TGTGCCAGCAGCCCCAAGGGAGGCGGCAACTCCTACGAGCAGTACTTC. Protein sequence: CASSPKGGGNSYEQYF.

This chain joins TRBV11-2 and TRBJ2-7; tentatively, D is TRBD2 (7 bases). Germline assignment: CDR1 SGHAT and CDR2 FQNNGV. V gave up 5 bases and J gave up 3 bases, with 14 bases separating them. CDR3 length: 14 amino acids. The CDR3 reads CASSQWGGHYEQYF. The CDR3 DNA reads as TGTGCCAGCAGCCAATGGGGGGGGCACTACGAGCAGTACTTC.

The genes are TRBV28 and TRBJ2-1; 8 bases line up with TRBD2. The germline gives CDR1 MDHEN, CDR2 SYDVKM. After removal of 4 bases from V and 7 bases from J, the junction contained 6 bases not matched to a gene. The CDR3 sequence is 14 residues long. The CDR3 region has the DNA TGTGCCAGCAGTTCATACGGGAGGGAGAATGAGCAGTTCTTC. Translation gives CASSSYGRENEQFF.

In its sample, this clone was seen once. The chain uses TRBV4-3 and TRBJ1-2, with TRBD1 matching over 9 bases. V lost 3 bases and J lost 8; bases outside the gene matches: 10. Germline V gene sequence: CDR1 LGHNA, CDR2 YSLEER. The CDR3 covers 15 residues. CDR3 nucleotide sequence: TGCGCCAGCAGCCAGCCAGGACAGGGGACTAGGGGCTACACCTTC. As protein: CASSQPGQGTRGYTF.

This chain uses TRBV4-2 with TRBJ2-2, with D perhaps TRBD2 (6 bases). V was shortened by 6 bases and J by 4 bases, with 12 bases between the two germline ends. The germline CDR1 and CDR2 sequences are LGHNA and YNFKEQ. The CDR3 has 14 amino acids. CDR3 loop: CASRLAGGTGELFF. The CDR3 DNA sequence: TGTGCCAGCAGACTAGCCGGTGGCACCGGGGAGCTGTTTTTT.

The rearrangement uses TRBV24-1 and TRBJ1-2, with 7 bases lining up with TRBD1. CDR1 KGHDR and CDR2 SFDVKD come from the germline V gene. The V and J ends lost 4 bases and 4 bases, in that order; junction bases with no gene match: 5. CDR3 length: 14 amino acids. In DNA, the CDR3 is TGTGCCACCAGTGACCCGACAGGGCCCTATGGCTACACCTTC. Residues: CATSDPTGPYGYTF.

This chain connects TRBV4-3 to TRBJ2-2, with 7 bases that match TRBD2. Trimming cost V 2 bases and J 6 bases; bases outside gene matches: 12. Germline assignment: CDR1 LGHNA and CDR2 YSLEER. CDR3 length: 17 residues. CDR3 loop: CASSQTDGGGPAGELFF. CDR3 nucleotide sequence: TGCGCCAGCAGCCAAACAGATGGCGGGGGACCGGCCGGGGAGCTGTTTTTT.

This chain connects TRBV10-2 to TRBJ1-2, with 7 bases that match TRBD1. V lost 9 bases, J lost 4 bases, and 14 bases stayed unmatched. CDR3 size: 15 residues. Germline loops: CDR1 WSHSY, CDR2 SAAADI. Here the CDR3 reads CASLGVGTDFYGYTF. Written as DNA, the CDR3 is TGCGCCAGTCTAGGGGTGGGGACAGACTTCTATGGCTACACCTTC.

This chain connects TRBV3-1 (or the pseudogene TRBV3-2) to TRBJ1-1, with D uncertain. The germline gives CDR1 LGHDT, CDR2 YNNKEL (reference sequence). Trimming took off 1 base at V and 1 base at J, with 16 bases between the two ends. This CDR3 spans 17 amino acids. CDR3 residues: CASSQGSLRRRNTEAFF. The DNA for the CDR3 is TGTGCCAGCAGCCAAGGAAGCTTGCGGCGGAGGAACACTGAAGCTTTCTTT.

The V and J genes are TRBV28 and TRBJ2-2; 9 positions agree with TRBD2. Germline V gives CDR1 MDHEN, CDR2 SYDVKM. Germline trimming cut 5 bases from V and 3 bases from J; bases unmatched to any gene: 7. The CDR3 runs 16 residues. The CDR3 loop is CASSNPGLAYTGELFF. In DNA, the CDR3 is TGTGCCAGCAGTAACCCGGGACTAGCATACACCGGGGAGCTGTTTTTT.

This chain joins TRBV2 and TRBJ2-3, with 9 bases lining up with TRBD2. Germline lookup yields CDR1 SNHLY and CDR2 FYNNEI. J gave up 2 bases and V 8 bases, and 8 bases lay outside the gene matches. The CDR3 totals 15 residues. The DNA of the CDR3 is TGTGCCAGCGGGGTGATAGCGGGAGTCACAGATACGCAGTATTTT. It specifies CASGVIAGVTDTQYF.